Presented here are 8 T cell receptor beta chains from one specimen sequenced in a study of regulatory T cells in long-lasting Graves disease. Arm-PCR of CDR3 regions with iRepertoire HTBI primers generated TCR beta libraries. Using its own MiXCR run on the multiplex PCR reads, TCRdb lists one record per CDR3 protein. The sample has a few hundred thousand distinct CDR3 sequences; around 11% are singletons. Time point defined: newly diagnosed GD, antithyroid drugs for less than 3 months. Scientists built the TCR library using RNA that was extracted from PBMCs. The sample was also linked to a second study, of T cells in Graves' hyperthyroidism and ophthalmopathy.

The source was peripheral blood mononuclear cells (PBMCs), collected at new diagnosis, from a patient treated with antithyroid drugs. The receptors originated from a woman aged 18-29 years with Graves disease.

The chain links TRBV28 to TRBJ2-7; no clear D. The V end was cut by 3 bases, the J end by 5 bases, with 11 bases between. The CDR3 contains 13 residues. Looked up from germline, CDR1 is MDHEN and CDR2 is SYDVKM. The CDR3 region is CASSLVGADEQYF. The CDR3 DNA reads TGTGCCAGCAGTTTGGTCGGCGCTGACGAGCAGTACTTC.

This clonotype was found many times. The CDR3 nucleotides are TGTGCCAGCAGCCAAAAAGTTTGGACCAAGTTTGAAGCTTTCTTT. This sequence encodes CASSQKVWTKFEAFF. The V call is TRBV3-1, the J call TRBJ1-1; D gene unclear. Trimming pared 2 bases from V and 7 bases from J, leaving 17 bases between. This CDR3 spans 15 amino acids. Germline assignment: CDR1 LGHDT and CDR2 YNNKEL (reference sequence).

The CDR3 nucleotides are TGCGCCAGCAGCCAAACAGGGGATTCACCCCTCCACTTT. Translating gives CASSQTGDSPLHF. The chain is built from TRBV4-1 and TRBJ1-6; the match to TRBD1 covers 7 bases. J was trimmed by 8 bases and V by 2 bases; bases with no gene match: 0. This CDR3 comprises 13 residues. The germline V gene has CDR1 MGHRA and CDR2 YSYEKL.

About this clonotype: A junction boundary mismatches the germline segment, possibly from a read error. The V and J genes are TRBV15 and TRBJ2-1, with a possible D match to TRBD1 (5 bases). The length of the CDR3 is 13 residues. Germline V lookup: CDR1 LNHNV, CDR2 YYDKDF (reference sequence). CDR3 region: CVTSRGRDNEQFF. CDR3 bases: TGTGTCACCAGCAGAGGCAGGGACAATGAGCAGTTCTTC.

The chain carries TRBV19 and TRBJ2-3; no clear D gene. This CDR3 contains 13 residues. V dropped 5 bases and J dropped 5 bases, with 11 bases sitting between them. Germline CDR1 LNHDA, CDR2 SQIVND (reference sequence). CDR3 region: CASSPVQRDTQYF. CDR3 coding DNA: TGTGCCAGTAGTCCGGTACAGAGAGATACGCAGTATTTT.

This clonotype has only a few counts. The chain uses TRBV6-1 and TRBJ1-2; no reliable D call. In germline, CDR1 is MNHNS, CDR2 SASEGT. There are 12 residues in the CDR3. Trimming shortened V by 6 bases and J by 6 bases, and 11 bases separated the two germline ends. This CDR3 is CASSWDSDGYTF. In nucleotides, the CDR3 is TGTGCCAGCAGCTGGGATTCGGATGGCTACACCTTC.

This clonotype has a handful of counts. The chain couples TRBV7-9 to TRBJ1-2; 9 bases are shared with TRBD1. From germline, CDR1 is SEHNR and CDR2 FQNEAQ (reference sequence). This CDR3 comprises 13 residues. CDR3 bases: TGTGCTACCAACGACAGGGGGAAGGGAGGCTACACCTTC. Its translation is CATNDRGKGGYTF.

This clonotype was observed at least ten times. The genes are TRBV7-2 and TRBJ1-1; D gene unclear. Trimming removed 1 base from V and 8 bases from J, with 14 bases in between. The CDR3 has 14 residues. Looked up from germline, CDR1 is SGHTA and CDR2 is FQGNSA. The CDR3 sequence: CASSLVGLRAEAFF. CDR3 sequence (DNA): TGTGCCAGCAGCTTAGTCGGTCTTCGGGCGGAAGCTTTCTTT.